The clone carrying this TCR beta chain is judged medium-sized. What it binds is unknown. From germline, CDR1 is SGHAT and CDR2 FQNNGV. This CDR3 region has 15 residues. V lost 0 bases, J lost 1 base, and 8 bases lay in between. This sample was taken from a study of T cell repertoires in cytomegalovirus infection. Study context: HLA-B-restricted CMV epitopes that are well studied were used alongside recently identified HLA-C-restricted ones.

TCRdb recomputed calls from the reads with MiXCR, one row per CDR3 protein. The sample shows over 45,000 distinct CDR3 sequences, around 18% of them seen only once. Study conclusions and caveats: Dominating the ex vivo response were TCR beta clonotypes that were CMV-specific and HLA-C-restricted.

The sequencing here drew on CD8+ T cells from cultured PBMCs, taken from culture after CMV antigen stimulation. This TCR derives from a human donor in good health (CMV status not recorded). Some clones in this sample may be carry-over from other donors' samples. The chain carries TRBV11-2 and TRBJ2-3; D is perhaps TRBD1 or TRBD2 (5 bases each). The DNA of the CDR3 is TGTGCCAGCAGCTTAGACTGGGGACGCACAGATACGCAGTATTTT. Translating it yields CASSLDWGRTDTQYF.